The entry below describes one TCR beta chain. This specimen comes from a study of blood T cell repertoires in COVID-19. The authors' processing: Reference gene primer amplification in the assay estimated nucleated cell counts. Generated by immunoSEQ multiplex PCR, the TCRdb table keeps only in-frame clones and is missing some. That table furnishes V, J and clone size, whereas the DNA furnished D and trimming. The table lists about 140,000 clones, about 84% of them singletons. Material: peripheral blood. The sequence was obtained from a human donor in a cohort sampled during active COVID-19.

The CDR3 reads CASSYVTGSNTQYF. The CDR3 DNA sequence: TGTGCCAGCAGTTACGTTACGGGTTCCAATACGCAGTATTTT. V usage is TRBV6-5 and J usage is TRBJ2-3; D unclear. Trimming stripped 2 bases from V and 7 bases from J, with 13 bases between. Germline loops: CDR1 MNHEY, CDR2 SVGAGI. This CDR3 has 14 amino acids.